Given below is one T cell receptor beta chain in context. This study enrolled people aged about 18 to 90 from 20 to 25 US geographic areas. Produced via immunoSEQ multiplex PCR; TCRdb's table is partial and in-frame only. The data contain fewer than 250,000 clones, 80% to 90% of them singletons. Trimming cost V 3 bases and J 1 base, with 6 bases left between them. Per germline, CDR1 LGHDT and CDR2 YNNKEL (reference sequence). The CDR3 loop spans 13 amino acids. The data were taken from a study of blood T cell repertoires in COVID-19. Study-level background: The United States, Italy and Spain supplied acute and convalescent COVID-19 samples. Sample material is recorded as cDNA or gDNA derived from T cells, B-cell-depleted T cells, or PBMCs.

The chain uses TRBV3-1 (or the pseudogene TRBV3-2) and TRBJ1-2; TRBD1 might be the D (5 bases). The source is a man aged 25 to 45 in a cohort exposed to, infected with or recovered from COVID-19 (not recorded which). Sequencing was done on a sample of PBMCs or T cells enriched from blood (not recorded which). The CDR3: CASSHRDNYGYTF. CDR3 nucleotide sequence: TGTGCCAGCAGCCACAGGGATAACTATGGCTACACCTTC.